Reported below is one TCR beta chain. Its antigen is unidentified. The J segment lost 5 bases and the V segment lost 2 bases, leaving 14 bases of the junction unmatched. CDR1 and CDR2 (germline): SEHNR, FQNEAQ (reference sequence). CDR3 length equals 19 residues. The data are from a study of vaccination and CD4 T cells after COVID-19. At the level of the study: Convalescent patients were SARS-CoV-2 positive by nasal swab PCR; several mild, one severe. A CEFX pool, an HIV-1 Nef pool, or else no peptide went into the control cultures.

As to treatment: roughly 10-day PBMC culture with coronavirus spike peptide pools or control peptides (ViraFEST assay). Negative selection purified CD4+ T cells after more than nine days of culture. Once obtained from cultured CD4+ T cells, the DNA was sequenced using the Oncomine TCR Beta short-read assay. In TCRdb, the PCR reads were re-called with MiXCR into one record per CDR3 protein. This sample has about 16,000 distinct CDR3 sequences, with roughly 50% found just once. Study outcomes and limitations: A median of approximately 90% of reactive clones, in convalescent patients, became evident only post-vaccination.

The sample in question was cultured CD4+ T cells from blood, obtained after SARS-CoV-2 vaccination. V usage is TRBV7-9 and J usage is TRBJ2-5, with 13 bases fitting TRBD2. This clonotype was sampled from a human donor with COVID-19. CDR3 sequence reads: CASSLPTWTSGGGRETQYF. The CDR3 DNA reads TGTGCCAGCAGCTTACCCACCTGGACTAGCGGGGGTGGACGGGAGACCCAGTACTTC.